This T cell receptor beta chain was found in a study of beta chain features in type 1 diabetes (dated by TCRdb to the late 2010s). With respect to the entire study: Patients and healthy donors did not differ in mean age, gender distribution, total cell number or subset yield. A total of about 100 million sorted cells were examined across all samples, and RNA yield correlated strongly with the number of cells per subset. In the study, recently diagnosed type 1 diabetes patients and matched healthy donors were compared on the TCRB repertoires of their sorted circulating CD4+ T cell subsets. Naive and central memory subsets were obtained from all 30 or so donors, but regulatory and stem cell-like memory subsets were isolated from only 8 patients and roughly eight healthy donors.

CDR1 and CDR2 (SGHVS, FQNEAQ) derive from the germline V gene. The CDR3 starts with the cysteine, ends with the phenylalanine, and has 13 residues. The DNA shown is the 39-base CDR3, in frame from base 1. Trimming costs V 5 bases and J 6 bases, and their ends lie 13 bases apart. Results and caveats for the whole study, not just this receptor: A moderate but significant shortening of TCRB CDR3 length was observed in type 1 diabetes patients in all four CD4+ subsets. Naive, central memory and regulatory TCRB repertoires appeared to be more similar among patients than among healthy donors. Because cDNA rather than genomic DNA was sequenced, highly expressing activated cells could have been over-represented, although no difference in activation and CD3 levels was found between groups. Patients with type 1 diabetes made fewer insertions and deleted more nucleotides at VDJ recombination sites, implying thymic rearrangement abnormalities. PCR might favor shorter templates, but patient and control samples were amplified and corrected together, so any skew would affect both groups equally. Because the HLA sub-analyses included only small numbers of individuals, any influence of HLA type on TCRB rearrangement was left unresolved.

Each donor gave one peripheral blood draw, about 100 mL on average, collected into heparinised tubes. Using a panel that included CD45RO, CCR7, CD25, CD127, CD95 and CD27, naive, central memory, regulatory and stem cell-like memory CD4+ T cells were sorted on a BD FACSAria II. Every sorted population had a purity above 95%. PBMCs were separated immediately by Lymphoprep density gradient centrifugation and were stained directly, without being cultured. So that batch effects would be minimized, each experiment stained and sorted samples in pairs, pairing one healthy donor with one patient. This clone was seen more than once but under ten times. Its antigen has not been determined. The record has no base qualities; no much larger clone is one base away. All of the isolated RNA was reverse transcribed with the High Capacity cDNA Reverse Transcription Kit, so expressed TCRB transcripts were sequenced. Deep immunoSEQ sequencing was performed on naive, central memory and regulatory T cell samples, with an average of roughly 3.5 million total reads per sample. After sorted cells were lysed in RLT buffer, RNA was extracted with DNase-treated RNeasy Micro or Mini kits, with the choice depending on cell number. To prevent cross-contamination, each cell subset was processed individually, whereas patient and healthy donor samples were processed jointly. The immunoSEQ multiplex PCR was used to amplify TCRB sequences from cDNA, yielding 87-bp fragments that span the CDR3 region. Sequencing of the amplicons was done on the Illumina HiSeq platform. As for the authors' bioinformatics: Synthetic template baselines were used to correct PCR bias computationally, reads within Hamming distance 2 were collapsed, and singletons that could not be merged were discarded. Reads were aligned against IMGT to assign V, D and J genes, CDR3 length and insertions or deletions at six rearrangement sites. Clonotype counts were normalized to sorted cell number within each subset before computing true diversity and Gini coefficients with the tcR R package. The overlap coefficient, calculated on TCRB nucleotide sequences, was used to measure repertoire sharing. As a proxy for the pre-selection repertoire, out-of-frame TCRB sequences from naive cells were analyzed. TCRdb took this table from immuneACCESS and kept in-frame rearrangements with V and J called. Such tables lack part of the clones; where checked against another copy, unresolved V genes explain under half of the gap, and the rest is unexplained. V, J and clone size were drawn from that table, and D and trimming were deduced from the DNA. Here the sample has hundreds of thousands of clones; 13% occur a single time. The top ten clonotypes cover less than 0.025% of the sample.

The receptor was derived from a man aged 18 to 30 with type 1 diabetes. The source material was naive CD4+ T cells from blood. Reading the label with the study, this specimen's cell subset or site is: true naive CD4+ T cells. This chain is built from TRBV7-8 and TRBJ1-2; the D gene is possibly TRBD1, with 5 bases matching. The CDR3 here reads CASSARDGHGYTF. The DNA is as follows: TGTGCCAGCAGCGCCCGGGACGGCCATGGCTACACCTTC.